This is a list of T cell receptor beta chains from one sample in a study of T cell therapy after organ transplantation. Assay: immunoSEQ multiplex PCR; the TCRdb copy retains only in-frame clones and omits some. The sample lists a few thousand clones, approximately 69% seen once, with roughly 39% in the top ten. The antigens these receptors bind are not known. The sample consisted of CD8+ T cells from blood, taken after autologous CMV-specific T cell therapy. These receptors were collected from a human patient who had received a solid organ transplant and had CMV disease. Some T cells here may be from the graft donor. CDR3s include the opening cysteine and the closing phenylalanine or tryptophan. A D gene is named only where the DNA matches it firmly. Clone size is not always given. Where it is, it says once, few, many or a class for expanded clones.

13,TRBV7-2,NA,NA,TRBJ2-3,TGTGCCAGCAGCCCCCCCGGGGCAGATACGCAGTATTTT,CASSPPGADTQYF
14,TRBV4-3,NA,NA,TRBJ2-1,TGCGCCAGCAGCCAAGATAGAAGTTCCCGCGAGCAGTTCTTC,CASSQDRSSREQFF
15,TRBV7-9,NA,NA,TRBJ1-1,TGTGCCAGCAGCTTAGGTTTAGGGGTGAGAACTGAAGCTTTCTTT,CASSLGLGVRTEAFF
14,TRBV7-9,TRBD1,NA,TRBJ2-1,TGTGCCAGCAGCTCACAGGGGTGGTTCCATGAGCAGTTCTTC,CASSSQGWFHEQFF
13,TRBV29-1,NA,NA,TRBJ2-5,TGCAGCGGCCGGTGGGGGGTGGGAGAGACCCAGTACTTC,CSGRWGVGETQYF
15,TRBV10-3,TRBD2,NA,TRBJ2-1,TGTGCCATCAGGACCGGAGGAGCGGGGTACAATGAGCAGTTCTTC,CAIRTGGAGYNEQFF
13,TRBV6-4,NA,once,TRBJ1-1,TGTGCCAGCAGTGCCTCAGAGAACACTGAAGCTTTCTTT,CASSASENTEAFF
15,TRBV6-4,NA,medium-sized,TRBJ2-3,TGTGCCAGCAGTGCTGGCCCCGATGGCACAGATACGCAGTATTTT,CASSAGPDGTDTQYF
15,TRBV9,TRBD2,NA,TRBJ2-3,TGTGCCAGCAGCCCGCCGGGGGGGATCACAGATACGCAGTATTTT,CASSPPGGITDTQYF
15,TRBV7-9,NA,NA,TRBJ2-2,TGTGCCAGCAGCTCGAGCACTTCTCAGACCGGGGAGCTGTTTTTT,CASSSSTSQTGELFF
15,TRBV5-1,NA,NA,TRBJ1-1,TGCGCCAGCAGCTTTCTACTGGGACAGAACACTGAAGCTTTCTTT,CASSFLLGQNTEAFF
14,TRBV4-3,NA,NA,TRBJ1-1,TGCGCCAGCAGGCACGGGGGGGCGCACACTGAAGCTTTCTTT,CASRHGGAHTEAFF
18,TRBV7-2,TRBD2,NA,TRBJ2-7,TGTGCCAGCAGCTTAACGGGACTAGCGGGAACCAGTCGGGGCGAGCAGTACTTC,CASSLTGLAGTSRGEQYF
16,TRBV7-9,NA,NA,TRBJ2-5,TGTGCCAGCAGCTTCAGGGACCCCGAGGTCCAAGAGACCCAGTACTTC,CASSFRDPEVQETQYF
14,TRBV14,TRBD1,NA,TRBJ2-1,TGTGCCAGCAGCCAAACAGGGGCCTACAATGAGCAGTTCTTC,CASSQTGAYNEQFF
11,TRBV7-2,NA,few,TRBJ1-2,TGTGCCAGCAGCTTATACAGTGGCTACACCTTC,CASSLYSGYTF
16,TRBV7-2,NA,NA,TRBJ1-3,TGTGCCAGCAGCCCCCGGGGGGGGGAAAGTGGAAACACCATATATTTT,CASSPRGGESGNTIYF
14,TRBV6-1,NA,medium-sized,TRBJ2-2,TGTGCCAGCAGTGAAAGAGGCGACACCGGGGAGCTGTTTTTT,CASSERGDTGELFF
12,TRBV9,TRBD2,NA,TRBJ2-2,TGTGCCAGCGGCGGGGGCACCGGGGAGCTGTTTTTT,CASGGGTGELFF
19,TRBV6-1,TRBD2,NA,TRBJ2-1,TGTGCCAGCAGTGAATTTGAGAGGGTATGGCCTAGCGGGAGCGATGAGCAGTTCTTC,CASSEFERVWPSGSDEQFF
11,TRBV6-5,NA,NA,TRBJ1-1,TGTGCCAGCGGGGAGGGGACTGAAGCTTTCTTT,CASGEGTEAFF
18,TRBV11-2,TRBD1,NA,TRBJ2-1,TGTGCCAGCAGCTTAGTTTTCGGGACAGGGCGATCCTACAATGAGCAGTTCTTC,CASSLVFGTGRSYNEQFF
19,TRBV9,TRBD2,few,TRBJ2-2,TGTGCCCGCCGCGTAGTTCCCGCGGGAGATGGGGGGGGCACCGGGGAGCTGTTTTTT,CARRVVPAGDGGGTGELFF
16,TRBV7-6,TRBD2,medium-sized,TRBJ2-3,TGTGCCAGCAGCCCGGGACTAGCGGGAGTGACAGATACGCAGTATTTT,CASSPGLAGVTDTQYF
14,TRBV9,NA,few,TRBJ2-2,TGTGCCAGCACCCGACTAGAGGACACCGGGGAGCTGTTTTTT,CASTRLEDTGELFF
11,TRBV10-2,NA,few,TRBJ1-1,TGCGCCAGCAGTGAGGGGTATGAAGCTTTCTTT,CASSEGYEAFF
15,TRBV14,NA,NA,TRBJ2-5,TGTGCCAGCAGCTCACTGCCTAGGCGGCAAGAGACCCAGTACTTC,CASSSLPRRQETQYF
14,TRBV27,NA,NA,TRBJ2-1,TGTGCCAGCAGTTTAGTTGACAGTTACAATGAGCAGTTCTTC,CASSLVDSYNEQFF
13,TRBV14,NA,NA,TRBJ2-7,TGTGCCAGCAGCCAAGAAGAGTCGGGGTTGCAGTACTTC,CASSQEESGLQYF
15,TRBV27,TRBD2,NA,TRBJ2-1,TGTGCCAGCAGTTCCGGGACTAGCGGGTACAATGAGCAGTTCTTC,CASSSGTSGYNEQFF
14,TRBV7-4,NA,NA,TRBJ2-5,TGTGCCAGCAGCCCCATGACACGGGTCGAGACCCAGTACTTC,CASSPMTRVETQYF
18,TRBV13,TRBD1,NA,TRBJ2-3,TGTGCCAGCAGTTCCACACCGGGACAGAACCTAAGCACAGATACGCAGTATTTT,CASSSTPGQNLSTDTQYF
17,TRBV6-1,TRBD1,NA,TRBJ2-1,TGTGCCAGCAGTGACCTGACAGGGGGCGAAGCCTACAATGAGCAGTTCTTC,CASSDLTGGEAYNEQFF
14,TRBV9,TRBD1,NA,TRBJ2-1,TGTGCCAGCAGCCTCTGGACAGGGGACAATGAGCAGTTCTTC,CASSLWTGDNEQFF
14,TRBV28,TRBD1,NA,TRBJ1-5,TGTGCCAGCAGACCCAGACAGGGACGACAGCCCCAGCATTTT,CASRPRQGRQPQHF
15,TRBV6-4,TRBD2,few,TRBJ2-1,TGTGCCAGCAGCGTTAGCGGGGCCCCTAGCGATGAGCAGTTCTTC,CASSVSGAPSDEQFF
14,TRBV6-5,TRBD2,NA,TRBJ2-7,TGTGCCAGCAGTGAACTTGACGGGGAGGGCGAGCAGTACTTC,CASSELDGEGEQYF
14,TRBV28,TRBD1,NA,TRBJ2-7,TGTGCCAGCAGTTTAGTGGGACAGGGTTGGGAGCAGTACTTC,CASSLVGQGWEQYF
13,TRBV13,NA,NA,TRBJ2-1,TGTGCCAGCAGCCTCGACTACAACAATGAGCAGTTCTTC,CASSLDYNNEQFF
15,TRBV5-6,NA,NA,TRBJ2-5,TGTGCCAGCAGCTCGGTGGACATCAACCAAGAGACCCAGTACTTC,CASSSVDINQETQYF
13,TRBV6-5,NA,NA,TRBJ2-3,TGTGCCAGCAGCCCTCTGGCGACAGATACGCAGTATTTT,CASSPLATDTQYF
14,TRBV5-1,TRBD1,NA,TRBJ1-2,TGCGCCAGCAGCTTGGGGGGACAGGGAGATGGCTACACCTTC,CASSLGGQGDGYTF
17,TRBV18,TRBD1,NA,TRBJ2-3,TGTGCCAGCTCAGCGGACAGGGGGCCTCCACGCACAGATACGCAGTATTTT,CASSADRGPPRTDTQYF
15,TRBV6-6,NA,NA,TRBJ2-1,TGTGCCAGCAGTTACAGGGCTAGCCCATACAATGAGCAGTTCTTC,CASSYRASPYNEQFF
11,TRBV7-6,NA,medium-sized,TRBJ2-1,TGTGCCAGCAGCCCCGGTGGTGAGCAGTTCTTC,CASSPGGEQFF
17,TRBV2,NA,NA,TRBJ1-1,TGTGCCAGCAGTGAGCATCCGGCAGGGGCTAGGAACACTGAAGCTTTCTTT,CASSEHPAGARNTEAFF
12,TRBV13,NA,NA,TRBJ2-1,TGTGCCAGCAGCTTAGGGGAGGGTGAGCAGTTCTTC,CASSLGEGEQFF
16,TRBV4-3,TRBD1,NA,TRBJ2-7,TGCGCCAGCAGCCAAGCCCTGACAGGGGGCCCCTACGAGCAGTACTTC,CASSQALTGGPYEQYF
14,TRBV5-1,NA,NA,TRBJ2-5,TGCGCCAGCAGCCTGACACTTTACCAAGAGACCCAGTACTTC,CASSLTLYQETQYF
12,TRBV29-1,TRBD1,few,TRBJ2-1,TGCAGCCAGCGACAGGGGTACAATGAGCAGTTCTTC,CSQRQGYNEQFF
19,TRBV9,TRBD2,NA,TRBJ2-2,TGTGCCCCCCGCGTAGTTCCCCCGGGAGATGGGGGGGGCACCGGGGAGCTGTTTTTT,CAPRVVPPGDGGGTGELFF